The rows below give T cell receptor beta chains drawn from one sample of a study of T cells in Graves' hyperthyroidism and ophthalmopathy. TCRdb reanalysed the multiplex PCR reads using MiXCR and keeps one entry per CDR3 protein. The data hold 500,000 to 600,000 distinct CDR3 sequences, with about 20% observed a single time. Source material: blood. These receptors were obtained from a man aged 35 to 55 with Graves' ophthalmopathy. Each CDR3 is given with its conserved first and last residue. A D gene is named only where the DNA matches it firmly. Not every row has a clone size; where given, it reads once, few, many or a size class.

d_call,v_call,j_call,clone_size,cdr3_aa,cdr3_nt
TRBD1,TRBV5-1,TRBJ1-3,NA,CASSLAGGTGNTIYF,TGCGCCAGCAGCTTGGCAGGGGGTACAGGAAACACCATATATTTT
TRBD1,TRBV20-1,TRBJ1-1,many,CSAPRLNRGNTEAFF,TGCAGTGCGCCGCGCCTCAACAGGGGGAACACTGAAGCTTTCTTT
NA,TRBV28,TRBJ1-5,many,CASGPALANQPQHF,TGTGCCAGCGGTCCAGCTTTAGCAAATCAGCCCCAGCATTTT
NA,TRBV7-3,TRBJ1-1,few,CASSLTFSTEAFF,TGTGCCAGCAGCTTAACGTTTTCCACTGAAGCTTTCTTT
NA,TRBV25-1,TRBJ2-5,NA,CASIQPWGETQYF,TGTGCCAGCATACAGCCTTGGGGGGAGACCCAGTACTTC
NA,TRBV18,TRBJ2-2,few,CASSRDSRTGELFF,TGTGCCAGCTCACGAGACTCCCGCACCGGGGAGCTGTTTTTT
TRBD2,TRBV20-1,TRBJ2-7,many,CSARVSGTSGATYEQYF,TGCAGTGCTAGAGTTTCCGGGACTAGCGGGGCTACCTACGAGCAGTACTTC
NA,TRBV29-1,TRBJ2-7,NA,CSVGHLLDEQYF,TGCAGCGTTGGGCATTTGCTTGACGAGCAGTACTTC
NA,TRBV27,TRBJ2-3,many,CASSPGVQGGTDTQYF,TGTGCCAGCAGCCCAGGAGTACAGGGCGGAACAGATACGCAGTATTTT
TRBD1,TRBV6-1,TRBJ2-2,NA,CASRDPGTGNTGELFF,TGTGCCAGCAGAGACCCCGGGACAGGGAACACCGGGGAGCTGTTTTTT
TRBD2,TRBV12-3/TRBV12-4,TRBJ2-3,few,CASSSGSGVADTQYF,TGTGCCAGCAGTTCTGGTAGCGGGGTCGCAGATACGCAGTATTTT
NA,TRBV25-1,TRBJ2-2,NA,CASSEGTSPNTGELFF,TGTGCCAGCAGTGAAGGGACTTCCCCGAACACCGGGGAGCTGTTTTTT
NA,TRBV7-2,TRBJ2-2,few,CASSSRQTGELFF,TGTGCCAGCAGCTCGCGACAGACCGGGGAGCTGTTTTTT
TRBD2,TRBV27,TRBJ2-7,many,CASSLGLAEPYEQYF,TGTGCCAGCAGTTTAGGACTAGCGGAGCCATACGAGCAGTACTTC
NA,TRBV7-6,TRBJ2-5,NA,CASSLEGQLQETQYF,TGTGCCAGCAGCTTAGAGGGGCAATTGCAAGAGACCCAGTACTTC
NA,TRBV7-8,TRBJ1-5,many,CASSREQGSNQPQHF,TGTGCCAGCAGCAGGGAGCAGGGAAGCAATCAGCCCCAGCATTTT
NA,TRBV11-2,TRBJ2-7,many,CASSLLTGSYEQYF,TGTGCCAGCAGCCTTTTAACGGGCTCCTACGAGCAGTACTTC
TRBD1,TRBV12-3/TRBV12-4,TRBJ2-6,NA,CASTSLTGDGANVLTF,TGTGCCAGCACCTCCCTTACAGGGGACGGGGCCAACGTCCTGACTTTC